A selection of T cell receptor beta chains follows, all from one sample in a study of blood T cell repertoires in COVID-19. TCRdb's copy holds only in-frame clones and misses some; the assay was immunoSEQ multiplex PCR. The sample lists 250,000 to 300,000 clones, around 89% occurring once. The sample taken for sequencing was PBMCs or T cells enriched from blood (not recorded which). Receptors originate from a man in his forties who had recovered from COVID-19. Both conserved end residues are part of each CDR3. Each record gives: CDR3 protein, J gene, V gene, clone size. The size entry is marked missing in some rows and otherwise reads once, few, many or a size class.

CDR3aa: CASSMGWRGGNQPQHF
j_gene: TRBJ1-5
v_gene: TRBV19
abundance: NA

CDR3aa: CAWSGGYSFGYTF
j_gene: TRBJ1-2
v_gene: TRBV30
abundance: NA

CDR3aa: CASSRDTPNREPNQPQHF
j_gene: TRBJ1-5
v_gene: TRBV19
abundance: NA

CDR3aa: CAWSEAGHTEAFF
j_gene: TRBJ1-1
v_gene: TRBV30
abundance: many

CDR3aa: CASSGDRGLSHEQYF
j_gene: TRBJ2-7
v_gene: TRBV6-2/TRBV6-3
abundance: NA

CDR3aa: CASSLDRQAQPQHF
j_gene: TRBJ1-5
v_gene: TRBV7-2
abundance: NA

CDR3aa: CASSSDRGRQGNQPQHF
j_gene: TRBJ1-5
v_gene: TRBV28
abundance: NA

CDR3aa: CASSDGYFLENTGELFF
j_gene: TRBJ2-2
v_gene: TRBV7-2
abundance: NA

CDR3aa: CASSRSGGRAGGQYF
j_gene: TRBJ2-3
v_gene: TRBV3-1/TRBV3-2
abundance: NA

CDR3aa: CASSDRRGRAEQYF
j_gene: TRBJ2-7
v_gene: TRBV25-1
abundance: NA

CDR3aa: CASSSRQGRETQYF
j_gene: TRBJ2-5
v_gene: TRBV7-2
abundance: NA

CDR3aa: CASRWQGARGYTF
j_gene: TRBJ1-2
v_gene: TRBV19
abundance: NA

CDR3aa: CASSQALTSGASYEQYF
j_gene: TRBJ2-7
v_gene: TRBV4-2
abundance: NA

CDR3aa: CASSVTSGGVPDTQYF
j_gene: TRBJ2-3
v_gene: TRBV7-8
abundance: once

CDR3aa: CASSNAPSYYNEQFF
j_gene: TRBJ2-1
v_gene: TRBV18
abundance: NA

CDR3aa: CASFMNTEAFF
j_gene: TRBJ1-1
v_gene: TRBV27
abundance: NA

CDR3aa: CASSKVKGVDRVGNQPQHF
j_gene: TRBJ1-5
v_gene: TRBV21-1
abundance: NA

CDR3aa: CATSDLRYVTTGEQFF
j_gene: TRBJ2-1
v_gene: TRBV24-1
abundance: NA

CDR3aa: CASSLDRLAGEQYF
j_gene: TRBJ2-7
v_gene: TRBV11-3
abundance: NA

CDR3aa: CASRTGNTEAFF
j_gene: TRBJ1-1
v_gene: TRBV5-4
abundance: NA

CDR3aa: CASSTQGRGNNIQYF
j_gene: TRBJ2-4
v_gene: TRBV19
abundance: NA

CDR3aa: CASNPGGASYNSPLHF
j_gene: TRBJ1-6
v_gene: TRBV9
abundance: NA

CDR3aa: CASSLGTSGVGAPYEQYF
j_gene: TRBJ2-7
v_gene: TRBV4-3
abundance: NA

CDR3aa: CATSKRLAGGLGVETQYF
j_gene: TRBJ2-5
v_gene: TRBV15
abundance: NA

CDR3aa: CASSGLLAATQYF
j_gene: TRBJ2-3
v_gene: TRBV9
abundance: NA

CDR3aa: CASSSYRLSSSYNEQFF
j_gene: TRBJ2-1
v_gene: TRBV6-2/TRBV6-3
abundance: NA

CDR3aa: CASSELNALANEQFF
j_gene: TRBJ2-1
v_gene: TRBV25-1
abundance: NA

CDR3aa: CASSTGQGFYEQYF
j_gene: TRBJ2-7
v_gene: TRBV5-1
abundance: NA

CDR3aa: CASSRLTGGVSGANVLTF
j_gene: TRBJ2-6
v_gene: TRBV5-4
abundance: NA

CDR3aa: CASSAFAGTGFRGNEAFF
j_gene: TRBJ1-1
v_gene: TRBV2
abundance: NA

CDR3aa: CASSLDRDYGYTF
j_gene: TRBJ1-2
v_gene: TRBV19
abundance: NA

CDR3aa: CASSHFDRANAFF
j_gene: TRBJ1-1
v_gene: TRBV3-1/TRBV3-2
abundance: NA

CDR3aa: CAWSVLGQSSYSSPLHF
j_gene: TRBJ1-6
v_gene: TRBV30
abundance: NA

CDR3aa: CASSDSPTAGGWSYEQYF
j_gene: TRBJ2-7
v_gene: TRBV6-4
abundance: NA

CDR3aa: CSVHWGSGYTF
j_gene: TRBJ1-2
v_gene: TRBV29-1
abundance: once

CDR3aa: CATSRDGQGEQYF
j_gene: TRBJ2-7
v_gene: TRBV15
abundance: NA

CDR3aa: CASSEIWTGNQPQHF
j_gene: TRBJ1-5
v_gene: TRBV6-1
abundance: NA